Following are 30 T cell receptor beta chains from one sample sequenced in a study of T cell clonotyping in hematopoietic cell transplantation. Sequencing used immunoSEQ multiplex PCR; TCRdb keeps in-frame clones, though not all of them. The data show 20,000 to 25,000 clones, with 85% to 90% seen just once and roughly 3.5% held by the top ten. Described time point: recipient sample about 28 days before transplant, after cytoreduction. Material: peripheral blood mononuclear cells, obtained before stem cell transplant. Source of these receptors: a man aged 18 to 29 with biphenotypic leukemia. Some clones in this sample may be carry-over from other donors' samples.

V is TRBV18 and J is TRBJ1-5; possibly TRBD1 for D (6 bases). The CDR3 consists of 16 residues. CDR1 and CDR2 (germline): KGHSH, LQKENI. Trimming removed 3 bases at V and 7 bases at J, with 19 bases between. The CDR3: CASSPRGGRGSQPQHF. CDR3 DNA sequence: TGTGCCAGCTCACCGCGTGGGGGCAGGGGAAGCCAGCCCCAGCATTTT.

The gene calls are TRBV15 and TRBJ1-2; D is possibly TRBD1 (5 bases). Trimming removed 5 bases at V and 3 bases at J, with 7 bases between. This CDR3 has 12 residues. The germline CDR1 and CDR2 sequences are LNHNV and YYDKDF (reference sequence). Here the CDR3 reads CATSGRDYGYTF. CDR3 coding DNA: TGTGCCACCAGCGGCAGGGACTATGGCTACACCTTC.

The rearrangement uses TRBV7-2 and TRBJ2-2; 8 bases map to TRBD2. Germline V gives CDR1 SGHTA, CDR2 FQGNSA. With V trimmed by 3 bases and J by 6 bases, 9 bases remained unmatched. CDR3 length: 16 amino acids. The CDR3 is CASSFSGGAEAGELFF. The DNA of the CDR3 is TGTGCCAGCAGCTTTTCCGGGGGGGCCGAAGCCGGGGAGCTGTTTTTT.

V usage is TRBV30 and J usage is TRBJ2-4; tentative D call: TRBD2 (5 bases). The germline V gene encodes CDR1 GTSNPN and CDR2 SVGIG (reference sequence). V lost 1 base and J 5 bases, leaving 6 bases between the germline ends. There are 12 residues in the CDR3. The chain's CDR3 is CAWSGGENIQYF. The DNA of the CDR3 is TGTGCCTGGAGTGGGGGAGAAAACATTCAGTACTTC.

The CDR3 sequence is CAISGTGSLTGELFF. CDR3 in DNA: TGTGCCATCAGTGGTACCGGGTCCCTGACCGGGGAGCTGTTTTTT. The chain is built from TRBV10-3 and TRBJ2-2; D remains ambiguous. The CDR3 loop spans 15 amino acids. Germline assignment: CDR1 ENHRY and CDR2 SYGVKD. V lost 4 bases and J 5 bases, leaving 14 bases between the germline ends.

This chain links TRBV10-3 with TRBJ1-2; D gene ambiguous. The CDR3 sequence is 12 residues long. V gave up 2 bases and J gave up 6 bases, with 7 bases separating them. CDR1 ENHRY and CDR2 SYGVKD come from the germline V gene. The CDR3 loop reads CAISEGMNGYTF. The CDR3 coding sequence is TGTGCCATCAGTGAGGGGATGAATGGCTACACCTTC.

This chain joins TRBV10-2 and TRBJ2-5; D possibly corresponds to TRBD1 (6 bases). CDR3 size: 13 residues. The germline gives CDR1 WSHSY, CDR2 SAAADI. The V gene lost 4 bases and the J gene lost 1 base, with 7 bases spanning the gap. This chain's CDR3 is CASSGDIQETQYF. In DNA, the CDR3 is TGCGCCAGCAGTGGGGACATCCAAGAGACCCAGTACTTC.

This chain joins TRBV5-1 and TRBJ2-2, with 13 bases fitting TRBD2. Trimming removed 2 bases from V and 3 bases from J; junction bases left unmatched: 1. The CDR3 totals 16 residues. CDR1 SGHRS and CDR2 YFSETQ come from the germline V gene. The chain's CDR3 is CASSLLAGGDTGELFF. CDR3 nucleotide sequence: TGCGCCAGCAGCTTACTAGCGGGAGGGGACACCGGGGAGCTGTTTTTT.

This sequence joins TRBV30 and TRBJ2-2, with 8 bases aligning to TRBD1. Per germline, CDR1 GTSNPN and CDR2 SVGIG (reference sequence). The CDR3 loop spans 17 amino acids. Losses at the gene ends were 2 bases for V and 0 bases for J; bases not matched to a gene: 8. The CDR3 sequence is CAWSSPRTGSNTGELFF. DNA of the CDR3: TGTGCCTGGAGTTCTCCTAGGACAGGGTCGAACACCGGGGAGCTGTTTTTT. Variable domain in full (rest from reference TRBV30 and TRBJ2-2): SQTIHQWPATLVQPVGSPLSLECTVEGTSNPNLYWYRQAAGRGLQLLFYSVGIGQISSEVPQNLSASRPQDRQFILSSKKLLLSDSGFYLCAWSSPRTGSNTGELFFGEGSRLTVL.

The CDR3 loop reads CSVREGILGYTF. As DNA, the CDR3 is TGCAGTGTCCGTGAGGGGATCCTCGGCTACACCTTC. This chain connects TRBV29-1 to TRBJ1-2, with D perhaps matching TRBD1 (5 bases). The CDR3 covers 12 residues. Germline V lookup: CDR1 SQVTM, CDR2 ANQGSEA.

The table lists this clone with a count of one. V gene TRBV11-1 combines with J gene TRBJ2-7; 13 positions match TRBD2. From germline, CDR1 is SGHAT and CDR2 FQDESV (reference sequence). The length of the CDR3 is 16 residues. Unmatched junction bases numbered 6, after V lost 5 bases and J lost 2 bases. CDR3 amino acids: CASSRPGTSGTYEQYF. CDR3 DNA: TGTGCCAGCAGCCGACCTGGGACTAGCGGGACCTACGAGCAGTACTTC.

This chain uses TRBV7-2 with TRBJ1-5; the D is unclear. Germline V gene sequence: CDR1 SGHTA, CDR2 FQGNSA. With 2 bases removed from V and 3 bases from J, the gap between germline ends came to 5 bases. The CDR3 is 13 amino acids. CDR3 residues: CASSLWVNQPQHF. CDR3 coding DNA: TGTGCCAGCAGCTTATGGGTCAATCAGCCCCAGCATTTT.

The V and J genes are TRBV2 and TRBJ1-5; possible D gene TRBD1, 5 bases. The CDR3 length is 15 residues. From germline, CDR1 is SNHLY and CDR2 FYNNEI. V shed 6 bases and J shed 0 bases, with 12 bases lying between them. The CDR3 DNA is TGTGCCAGCAGGCTCCAGGGTTATAGCAATCAGCCCCAGCATTTT. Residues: CASRLQGYSNQPQHF.

The CDR3 nucleotides read TGTGCCAGCAGCTCTAGCTCCTACGAGCAGTACTTC. Its translation: CASSSSSYEQYF. J is TRBJ2-7 and V is TRBV5-4; D gene unclear. CDR3 length: 12 amino acids. V was pared by 3 bases and J by 0 bases, with 4 bases between. Germline V lookup: CDR1 SGHNT, CDR2 YYREEE (reference sequence).

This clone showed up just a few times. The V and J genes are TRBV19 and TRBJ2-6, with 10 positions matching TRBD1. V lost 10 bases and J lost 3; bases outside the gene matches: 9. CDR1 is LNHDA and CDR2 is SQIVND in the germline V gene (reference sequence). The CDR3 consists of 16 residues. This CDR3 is CATEPGQGYGANVLTF. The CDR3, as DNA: TGTGCCACTGAACCGGGACAGGGGTATGGGGCCAACGTCCTGACTTTC.

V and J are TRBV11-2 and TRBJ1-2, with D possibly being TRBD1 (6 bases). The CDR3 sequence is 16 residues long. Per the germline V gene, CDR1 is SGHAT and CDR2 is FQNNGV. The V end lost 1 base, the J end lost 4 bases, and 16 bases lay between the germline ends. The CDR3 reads CASSLVQGPLSYGYTF. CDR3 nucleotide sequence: TGTGCCAGCAGCTTAGTGCAGGGGCCCCTAAGCTATGGCTACACCTTC. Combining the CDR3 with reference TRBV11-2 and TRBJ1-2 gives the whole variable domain EAGVAQSPRYKIIEKRQSVAFWCNPISGHATLYWYQQILGQGPKLLIQFQNNGVVDDSQLPKDRFSAERLKGVDSTLKIQPAKLEDSAVYLCASSLVQGPLSYGYTFGSGTRLTVV.

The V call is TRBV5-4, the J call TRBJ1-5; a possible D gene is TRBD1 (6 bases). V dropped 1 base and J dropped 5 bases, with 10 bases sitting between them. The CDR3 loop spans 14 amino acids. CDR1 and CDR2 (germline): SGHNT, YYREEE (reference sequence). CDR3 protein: CASSLSGQHQPQHF. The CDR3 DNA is TGTGCCAGCAGCTTGTCCGGACAGCATCAGCCCCAGCATTTT. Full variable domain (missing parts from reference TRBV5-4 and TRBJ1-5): ETGVTQSPTHLIKTRGQQVTLRCSSQSGHNTVSWYQQALGQGPQFIFQYYREEENGRGNFPPRFSGLQFPNYSSELNVNALELDDSALYLCASSLSGQHQPQHFGDGTRLSIL.

The CDR3 spells CASSQDPGHEQYF. DNA for the CDR3: TGCGCCAGCAGCCAAGATCCGGGGCACGAGCAGTACTTC. The chain employs TRBV4-1 and TRBJ2-7; the D call may be TRBD1 or TRBD2 (5 bases each). This CDR3 comprises 13 residues. The V end was cut by 0 bases, the J end by 5 bases, with 8 bases between. Germline assignment: CDR1 MGHRA and CDR2 YSYEKL.

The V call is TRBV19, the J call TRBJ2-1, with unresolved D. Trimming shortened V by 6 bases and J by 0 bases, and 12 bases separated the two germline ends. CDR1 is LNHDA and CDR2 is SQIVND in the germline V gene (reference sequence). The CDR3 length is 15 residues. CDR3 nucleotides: TGTGCCAGTAGACTGTACCTTAGCTCCTACAATGAGCAGTTCTTC. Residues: CASRLYLSSYNEQFF.

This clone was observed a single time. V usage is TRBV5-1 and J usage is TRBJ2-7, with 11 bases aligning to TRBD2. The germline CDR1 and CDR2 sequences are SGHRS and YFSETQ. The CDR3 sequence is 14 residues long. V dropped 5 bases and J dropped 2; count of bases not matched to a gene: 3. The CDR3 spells CASSLAGGPYEQYF. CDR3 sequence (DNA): TGCGCCAGCAGTTTAGCGGGAGGGCCCTACGAGCAGTACTTC.

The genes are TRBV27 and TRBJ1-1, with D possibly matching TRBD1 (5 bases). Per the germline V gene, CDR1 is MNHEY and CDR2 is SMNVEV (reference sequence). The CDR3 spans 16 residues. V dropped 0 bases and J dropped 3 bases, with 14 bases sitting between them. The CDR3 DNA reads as TGTGCCAGCAGTTTATCTTCCGGGCCAGGGTACACTGAAGCTTTCTTT. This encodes CASSLSSGPGYTEAFF.

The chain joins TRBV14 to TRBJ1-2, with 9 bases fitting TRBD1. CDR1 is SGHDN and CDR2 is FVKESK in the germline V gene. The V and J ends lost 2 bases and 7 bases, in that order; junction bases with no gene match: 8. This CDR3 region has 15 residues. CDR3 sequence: CASSQLDRGTGGYTF. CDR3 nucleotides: TGTGCCAGCAGCCAATTGGACAGGGGAACCGGTGGCTACACCTTC.

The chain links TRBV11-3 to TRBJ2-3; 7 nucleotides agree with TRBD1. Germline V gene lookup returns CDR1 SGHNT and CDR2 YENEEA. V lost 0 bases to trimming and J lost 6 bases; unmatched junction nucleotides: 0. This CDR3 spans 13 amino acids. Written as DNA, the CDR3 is TGTGCCAGCAGCTTAGACAGGGGGGATACGCAGTATTTT. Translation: CASSLDRGDTQYF.

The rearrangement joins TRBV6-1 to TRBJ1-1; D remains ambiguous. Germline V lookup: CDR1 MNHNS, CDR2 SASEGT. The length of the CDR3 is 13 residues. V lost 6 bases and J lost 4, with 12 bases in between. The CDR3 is CASRILDRTEAFF. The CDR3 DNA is TGTGCCAGCAGAATACTCGACCGCACTGAAGCTTTCTTT.

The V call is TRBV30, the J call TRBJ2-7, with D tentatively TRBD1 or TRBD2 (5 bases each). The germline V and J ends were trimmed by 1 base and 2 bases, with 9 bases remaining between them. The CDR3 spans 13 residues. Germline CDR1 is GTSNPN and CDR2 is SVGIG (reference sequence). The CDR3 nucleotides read TGTGCCTGGAGTGGGGGGTGGGCCTACGAGCAGTACTTC. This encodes CAWSGGWAYEQYF.

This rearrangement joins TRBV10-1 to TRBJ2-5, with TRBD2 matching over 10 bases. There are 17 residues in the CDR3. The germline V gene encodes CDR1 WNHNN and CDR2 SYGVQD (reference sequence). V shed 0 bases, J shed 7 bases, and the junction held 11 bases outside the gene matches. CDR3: CASSESFGTSDISTQYF. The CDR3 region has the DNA TGCGCCAGCAGTGAGTCATTCGGGACTAGCGATATCTCGACCCAGTACTTC.

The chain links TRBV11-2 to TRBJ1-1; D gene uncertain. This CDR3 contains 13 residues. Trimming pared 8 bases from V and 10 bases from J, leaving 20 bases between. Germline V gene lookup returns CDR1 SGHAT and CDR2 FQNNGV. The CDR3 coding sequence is TGTGCCAGCGCAGCTACGGACCTTGGCGGAGCTTTCTTT. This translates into CASAATDLGGAFF.

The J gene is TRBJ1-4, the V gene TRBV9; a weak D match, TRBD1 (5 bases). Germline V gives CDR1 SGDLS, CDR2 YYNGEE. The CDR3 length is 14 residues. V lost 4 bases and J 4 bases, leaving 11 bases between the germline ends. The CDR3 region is CASSPRQINEKLFF. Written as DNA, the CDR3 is TGTGCCAGCAGCCCTCGACAGATTAATGAAAAACTGTTTTTT.

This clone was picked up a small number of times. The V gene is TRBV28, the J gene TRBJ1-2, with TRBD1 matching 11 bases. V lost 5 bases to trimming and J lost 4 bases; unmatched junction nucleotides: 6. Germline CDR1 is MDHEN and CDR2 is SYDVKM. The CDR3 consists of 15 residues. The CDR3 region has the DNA TGTGCCAGCAGTGGACAGGGGGCGAGGGGCTATGGCTACACCTTC. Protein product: CASSGQGARGYGYTF.

CDR3 sequence reads: CATSTRTGTGANVLTF. Written as DNA, the CDR3 is TGTGCCACCAGCACAAGGACAGGGACTGGGGCCAACGTCCTGACTTTC. The genes are TRBV15 and TRBJ2-6; 8 positions agree with TRBD1. This CDR3 has 16 amino acids. V dropped 4 bases and J dropped 2; count of bases not matched to a gene: 4. Germline lookup yields CDR1 LNHNV and CDR2 YYDKDF (reference sequence).